This T cell receptor beta chain is from a study of cytomegalovirus exposure and HLA in healthy donors. The study's findings and limits: Other equally common chains were less clonally expanded than HLA-associated TCR beta chains, a later analysis showed.

In this sample, this clone turned up a few times. The antigen is not known. The CDR3 covers 14 residues. Germline assignment: CDR1 SGHTA and CDR2 FQGNSA. J lost 8 bases, V lost 3 bases, and 7 bases had no gene match. The PCR had 60 Vbeta and 13 Jbeta primers. The table came from immunoSEQ multiplex PCR; TCRdb's copy has only in-frame clones and leaves some out. The data show about 130,000 clones, about 15% seen once. Material: PBMCs. The chain is built from TRBV7-2 and TRBJ2-5; TRBD2 matches 9 bases. This receptor was identified in a female donor in good health and CMV-seropositive. This CDR3 is CASSLISGGNTQYF. The CDR3 region has the DNA TGTGCCAGCAGCTTGATAAGCGGGGGGAACACCCAGTACTTC.